A selection of T cell receptor beta chains follows, all from one sample in a study of cytomegalovirus exposure and HLA in healthy donors. Generated by immunoSEQ multiplex PCR, the TCRdb table keeps only in-frame clones and is missing some. The data hold 120,000 or so clones, with 75% to 90% observed a single time. Sample: PBMCs. These receptors were collected from a young man in good health and CMV-seronegative. Each CDR3 is given without its conserved first and last residue. The D gene is left open where the match is weak.

ASSLGQGSNEQF,TRBD1,TRBJ2-1,TRBV7-8
ASSVGSRGGNQPQH,NA,TRBJ1-5,TRBV4-1
ASTRQGHGYT,TRBD1,TRBJ1-2,TRBV2
ASSLTARDGELF,NA,TRBJ2-2,TRBV28
ASGWGVMTDTQY,NA,TRBJ2-3,TRBV19
ASSLTSGQETQY,TRBD2,TRBJ2-5,TRBV5-1
ASSPVGRETQY,NA,TRBJ2-5,TRBV18
ASSFSGQRTYGYT,TRBD1,TRBJ1-2,TRBV28
ATSYSGELF,NA,TRBJ2-2,TRBV2
ASSVAPPPTGGEQY,TRBD1,TRBJ2-7,TRBV9
ASSLAGGTNEKLF,NA,TRBJ1-4,TRBV5-1
ASSPSGLSVYGYT,NA,TRBJ1-2,TRBV28
ASSLSGANGLT,NA,TRBJ2-6,TRBV5-6
ASSVSGRRSYGYT,NA,TRBJ1-2,TRBV6-1
ASSVRGRIYEQF,TRBD1,TRBJ2-1,TRBV19
ASSPNRGTGELF,TRBD1,TRBJ2-2,TRBV6-5
ASSQDVGLSYEQY,NA,TRBJ2-7,TRBV4-2
ASSLTKTGISTDTQY,TRBD1,TRBJ2-3,TRBV7-2
ASSPTGDDYGYT,TRBD1,TRBJ1-2,TRBV7-2
ASSPQGYGDSPLH,NA,TRBJ1-6,TRBV5-5
ASSMDGPGMPQH,NA,TRBJ1-5,TRBV19
ASSTHRGLGYEQY,TRBD1,TRBJ2-7,TRBV11-2
ATSRDYSGGAVDTQY,TRBD2,TRBJ2-3,TRBV15
AWSAGNTGELF,NA,TRBJ2-2,TRBV30
ASSLGQRNQPQH,NA,TRBJ1-5,TRBV7-9
ASSLGWVADEQY,NA,TRBJ2-7,TRBV5-1
ASSLGGGGTDTQY,NA,TRBJ2-3,TRBV11-3
ASSLALAGLTDTQY,TRBD2,TRBJ2-3,TRBV11-2
ASSGAADQETQY,NA,TRBJ2-5,TRBV28
ATSRDGTSGGYTGELF,TRBD2,TRBJ2-2,TRBV15
ASSQGDRGPFGHTEAF,TRBD1,TRBJ1-1,TRBV4-1
ASSEGQTPNEKLF,NA,TRBJ1-4,TRBV2
ASSLFPADSNQPQH,NA,TRBJ1-5,TRBV7-9
ASSTGIEGYT,NA,TRBJ1-2,TRBV19
ASSLRVAGGNNEQF,TRBD2,TRBJ2-1,TRBV5-6
SARQDPNTEAF,NA,TRBJ1-1,TRBV29-1
ASSSGGPATGYT,NA,TRBJ1-2,TRBV5-4
ASSTGQGQPQH,NA,TRBJ1-5,TRBV6-1
ASSFTGTVYNEQF,TRBD1,TRBJ2-1,TRBV7-2
ASNPGAWGNTEAF,NA,TRBJ1-1,TRBV11-2
ASSDHEGGGETQY,NA,TRBJ2-5,TRBV10-1